This entry features one TCR beta chain sequence. Its antigen is still unknown. Both 60 Vbeta primers and 13 Jbeta primers went into the PCR. Generated by immunoSEQ multiplex PCR, the TCRdb table keeps only in-frame clones and is missing some. This sample yields about 110,000 clones, of which approximately 83% are seen a single time; about 1.8% belongs to the top ten. Donors likely had unrecorded immune exposures despite being nominally healthy when sampled. This entry is derived from a study of cytomegalovirus exposure and HLA in healthy donors. Whole-study context: Of the donors genotyped, a few hundred in all, over 80% fell in the Caucasian-associated ancestry cluster.

Whole-study findings and limits: Presence/absence analyses supposed approximately even sequencing depth among donors. HLA alleles showed associations with 16,951 TCR beta sequences in a later analysis, at a 0.05 false discovery rate.

This receptor was obtained from a man aged 35-49 years in good health and CMV-seronegative. The sequenced sample consisted of PBMCs.

CDR3 amino acids: CAVSRDVGQVYEQYF. For the CDR3, the DNA is TGTGCCGTATCTAGGGATGTGGGACAAGTCTACGAGCAGTACTTC. The genes are TRBV6-1 and TRBJ2-7; weak D call: TRBD1 (6 bases). V was pared by 11 bases and J by 3 bases, with 23 bases between. The germline V gene has CDR1 MNHNS and CDR2 SASEGT. This CDR3 has 15 residues.